This T cell receptor beta chain is drawn from a study of T-cell reconstitution after alpha-beta-depleted transplantation in children. TCRbeta library preparation incorporated unique molecular identifiers. One entry per CDR3 protein results from TCRdb running MiXCR on the PCR reads. The profile shows about 92,000 distinct CDR3 sequences, 12% of them singletons. The germline V gene encodes CDR1 SGHRS and CDR2 YFSETQ. The CDR3 is made up of 16 amino acids. Germline trimming cut 1 base from V and 7 bases from J; bases unmatched to any gene: 8. This clonotype has at least ten counts. This receptor was identified in a human donor who donated a stem cell graft to a child with inherited bone marrow failure. The chain has TRBV5-1 and TRBJ2-3; 11 nucleotides align to TRBD2. The sample consisted of PBMCs from the stem cell graft donor, taken from the stem cell graft. DNA of the CDR3: TGCGCCAGCAGCTTGCTAACTAGCGGGAGATCCTATACGCAGTATTTT. This sequence encodes CASSLLTSGRSYTQYF.